This T cell receptor beta chain was observed in a study of fetal regulatory T cell absence and autoimmunity. The V and J ends lost 2 bases and 2 bases respectively, with 7 bases between them. The CDR3 contains 13 residues. The germline gives CDR1 SGHDN, CDR2 FVKESK. The study's findings and limits: Pancreas TCRs were oligoclonally enriched versus cord blood, some clones over 95-fold. In IPEX, the enrichment was taken to support antigen-driven autoimmunity before birth.

Using immunoSEQ multiplex PCR, the repertoire was profiled, and TCRdb retains in-frame clones only, with some absent. Of approximately 94,000 clones listed, 60% to 80% are singletons. To note about this clone: Its antigen is unidentified.

The genes are TRBV14 and TRBJ2-7; TRBD1 might be the D (6 bases). This receptor was obtained from a male donor with IPEX syndrome. The sequenced sample was pancreas tissue. The CDR3, as DNA: TGTGCCAGCAGCCAACGGGACACCTACGAGCAGTACTTC. Its protein product is CASSQRDTYEQYF. The complete variable domain, with remaining parts taken from reference TRBV14 and TRBJ2-7, reads EAGVTQFPSHSVIEKGQTVTLRCDPISGHDNLYWYRRVMGKEIKFLLHFVKESKQDESGMPNNRFLAERTGGTYSTLKVQPAELEDSGVYFCASSQRDTYEQYFGPGTRLTVT.